This T cell receptor (beta chain) was sequenced during a study of T cells in Graves' hyperthyroidism and ophthalmopathy. The overall study: Upon initial diagnosis and before any treatment, peripheral blood was collected.

The study included ophthalmopathy patients with Clinical Activity Score at least 3, NOSPECS grade at least 4 and duration under 3 months. This clonotype was seen repeatedly, ten times or more. Its target is unknown. What was amplified from RNA transcripts were TCR beta CDR3 regions. An initial round of RT-PCR targeting the TCR CDR3 relied on the HTBI primer set. Using its own MiXCR run on the multiplex PCR reads, TCRdb lists one record per CDR3 protein. The repertoire holds 550,000 to 700,000 distinct CDR3 sequences, over 12% seen once, with roughly 4.5% in the top ten. Germline CDR1 and CDR2: GTSNPN and SVGIG (reference sequence). The CDR3 spans 13 residues. V was cut by 0 bases and J by 5 bases, with 8 bases left in between. Overall study results and limits: It was a median 6.5 months before onset that the model predicted ophthalmopathy. Blood shared most expanded thyroid clonotypes above 0.001.

Specimen: blood. The V call is TRBV30, the J call TRBJ1-5; D is unclear. This TCR came from a middle-aged woman with Graves' ophthalmopathy. CDR3 sequence: CAWSVREDQPQHF. CDR3 nucleotides: TGTGCCTGGAGTGTCCGAGAGGATCAGCCCCAGCATTTT.